Listed here are 30 T cell receptor beta chains from one sample, sequenced in a study of regulatory T cells in long-lasting Graves disease. Time point meaning: newly diagnosed GD, antithyroid drugs for less than 3 months. The TCR library was made from RNA that had been extracted from PBMCs in TRIzol. Building the TCR beta libraries relied on iRepertoire HTBI primers, and CDR3 regions underwent Arm-PCR. From the multiplex PCR reads, TCRdb called clonotypes with MiXCR, one entry per CDR3 protein. The sample holds approximately 560,000 distinct CDR3 sequences, 16% seen once. Another study also made use of these data, one on T cells in Graves' hyperthyroidism and ophthalmopathy.

The sample in question was peripheral blood mononuclear cells (PBMCs), obtained at new diagnosis, from a patient treated with antithyroid drugs. These receptors all stem from a man between 18 and 29 years old with Graves disease.

This clonotype came up many times. The CDR3 is CASSARSGPYNEQFF. The CDR3 DNA follows: TGTGCCAGCAGCGCTCGCTCGGGACCCTACAATGAGCAGTTCTTC. V and J are TRBV7-3 and TRBJ2-1; TRBD1 or TRBD2 may be the D gene (5 bases each). The ends were cut back, 5 bases at V and 2 bases at J, with 13 bases in the middle. The CDR3 has 15 amino acids. Germline CDR1 SGHTA, CDR2 FQGTGA.

In this sample, this clonotype turned up a few times. The V call is TRBV12-5, the J call TRBJ1-1; D is unclear. V lost 0 bases and J lost 5, with 13 bases in between. This CDR3 is 15 amino acids long. Germline CDR1 LGHNT, CDR2 FRNRAP. For the CDR3, the DNA is TGTGCTAGTGGTTTGGTACAAAGGGTCTTGACTGAAGCTTTCTTT. Protein product: CASGLVQRVLTEAFF.

This clonotype occurred many times. This chain uses TRBV6-1 with TRBJ1-5; D is ambiguous. The CDR3 covers 15 residues. The ends were cut back, 6 bases at V and 2 bases at J, with 14 bases in the middle. Germline CDR1 and CDR2: MNHNS and SASEGT. The CDR3 DNA follows: TGTGCCAGCAGCGAATCGGTCCGAGGCAATCAGCCCCAGCATTTT. The encoded protein is CASSESVRGNQPQHF.

Many counts were recorded for this clonotype. V and J are TRBV7-9 and TRBJ2-1; D not resolved. Trimming cost V 5 bases and J 12 bases, with 23 bases left between them. The germline V gene has CDR1 SEHNR and CDR2 FQNEAQ (reference sequence). The CDR3 totals 15 residues. Here the CDR3 reads CASSPTTLNVVGQFF. CDR3 nucleotide sequence: TGTGCCAGCAGCCCGACGACATTAAATGTCGTTGGGCAGTTCTTC.

This clonotype was seen many times. The V and J genes are TRBV7-9 and TRBJ2-1, with D tentatively TRBD1 (5 bases). The V gene's germline CDR1 is SEHNR and CDR2 FQNEAQ (reference sequence). V was cut by 1 base and J by 4 bases, with 5 bases left in between. The CDR3 sequence is 13 residues long. The DNA of the CDR3 is TGTGCCAGCAGCTTAGACAGGTACAATGAGCAGTTCTTC. Translation: CASSLDRYNEQFF. Together with reference TRBV7-9 and TRBJ2-1, the CDR3 gives the full variable domain: DTGVSQNPRHKITKRGQNVTFRCDPISEHNRLYWYRQTLGQGPEFLTYFQNEAQLEKSRLLSDRFSAERPKGSFSTLEIQRTEQGDSAMYLCASSLDRYNEQFFGPGTRLTVL.

This clonotype was detected many times. The CDR3 sequence is CASSYGRGLTYEQYF. The CDR3 DNA reads TGTGCCAGCAGTTACGGCAGGGGATTAACCTACGAGCAGTACTTC. The V call is TRBV6-2 or TRBV6-3, the J call TRBJ2-7, with D perhaps TRBD1 (6 bases). Germline V gene data show CDR1 as MNHEY and CDR2 as SVGEGT. The CDR3 is made up of 15 amino acids. V lost 2 bases, J lost 2 bases, and 13 bases lay in between.

Written as DNA, the CDR3 is TGTGCCAGCAGTACAGGGATCGAGGGAAACACCATATATTTT. It codes for CASSTGIEGNTIYF. The chain joins TRBV6-1 to TRBJ1-3; TRBD1 might be the D (6 bases). This CDR3 region has 14 residues. The V gene lost 5 bases and the J gene lost 4 bases, with 12 bases spanning the gap. Germline assignment: CDR1 MNHNS and CDR2 SASEGT.

About this clonotype itself: One end of the junction varies from germline; a read error may be responsible. This rearrangement joins TRBV5-1 to TRBJ1-1, with TRBD1 matching over 10 bases. The CDR3 has 15 amino acids. Germline CDR1 SGHRS, CDR2 YFSETQ. CDR3 bases: TGTGCCAGCAGCTTCGGGACAGGGGTTAGGGCTGAAGCTTTCTTT. Encoded protein: CASSFGTGVRAEAFF.

This clonotype has at least ten counts. The J gene is TRBJ2-1, the V gene TRBV2; 9 nucleotides match TRBD2. The CDR3 consists of 17 residues. With V trimmed by 5 bases and J by 2 bases, 10 bases remained unmatched. Germline loops: CDR1 SNHLY, CDR2 FYNNEI. In nucleotides, the CDR3 is TGTGCCAGCAGTAGGACTAGCGCCAGTGGGACCTACAATGAGCAGTTCTTC. Protein: CASSRTSASGTYNEQFF.

V gene TRBV5-1 combines with J gene TRBJ2-2; 10 nucleotides align to TRBD2. The CDR3 is 15 residues long. V shed 4 bases and J 6 bases; nucleotides not matched to a gene: 6. Germline V gene sequence: CDR1 SGHRS, CDR2 YFSETQ. CDR3 nucleotides: TGCGCCAGCAGCGAGGGACTAGCGCTCGCCGGGGAGCTGTTTTTT. This sequence encodes CASSEGLALAGELFF.

This clonotype has at least ten counts. The V and J genes are TRBV20-1 and TRBJ2-7; 7 positions match TRBD2. V lost 1 base, J lost 0 bases, and 9 bases stayed unmatched. CDR1 is DFQATT and CDR2 is SNEGSKA in the germline V gene (reference sequence). CDR3 size: 16 residues. The CDR3 DNA sequence: TGCAGTGCTAGAGGGTTCATCGGCGGGAGCTCCTACGAGCAGTACTTC. It yields the protein CSARGFIGGSSYEQYF.

In this sample, this clonotype turned up many times. The chain has TRBV15 and TRBJ1-5; TRBD1 is a possible D gene (5 bases). This CDR3 is built from 15 residues. The germline V gene encodes CDR1 LNHNV and CDR2 YYDKDF (reference sequence). Trimming stripped 0 bases from V and 5 bases from J, with 11 bases between. The CDR3 bases are TGTGCCACCAGCAGAGATCTGAGGGGACATCAGCCCCAGCATTTT. The encoded protein is CATSRDLRGHQPQHF.

This clonotype came up a few times. The chain has TRBV7-6 and TRBJ1-1, with 11 bases fitting TRBD1. Losses at the gene ends were 1 base for V and 1 base for J; bases not matched to a gene: 8. CDR1 and CDR2 from the germline V gene are SGHVS and FNYEAQ. The length of the CDR3 is 18 residues. CDR3 sequence: CASSLGGTGGKANTEAFF. The CDR3, as DNA: TGTGCCAGCAGCTTAGGCGGGACAGGGGGTAAGGCGAACACTGAAGCTTTCTTT.

The chain joins TRBV3-1 to TRBJ1-4; D unclear. The CDR3 contains 16 residues. Deletions cut 0 bases from V and 5 bases from J, with 13 bases between. Germline values: CDR1 LGHDT, CDR2 YNNKEL (reference sequence). CDR3: CASSQDPGRKNEKLFF. CDR3 nucleotide sequence: TGTGCCAGCAGCCAAGATCCCGGACGGAAAAATGAAAAACTGTTTTTT.

This clonotype occurred many times. V is TRBV12-3 or TRBV12-4 and J is TRBJ2-2, with 8 bases aligning to TRBD1. With V trimmed by 1 base and J by 7 bases, 8 bases remained unmatched. CDR3 length: 16 amino acids. CDR3 protein: CASSLDRAGGSGELFF. The CDR3, as DNA: TGTGCCAGCAGTTTAGATCGGGCAGGGGGCAGCGGGGAGCTGTTTTTT.

On this clonotype itself: A read error may account for a junction end that differs from germline. CDR3 loop: CTSSAGLASYNEQFF. CDR3 in DNA: TGTACCAGCAGCGCGGGACTAGCGAGCTACAATGAGCAGTTCTTC. This chain uses TRBV9 with TRBJ2-1; TRBD2 matches at 10 bases. The CDR3 totals 15 residues. From germline, CDR1 is SGDLS and CDR2 YYNGEE.

At least ten counts were recorded for this clonotype. This chain connects TRBV7-9 to TRBJ2-7; D may be TRBD2 (5 bases). In germline, CDR1 is SEHNR, CDR2 FQNEAQ (reference sequence). The V end lost 8 bases, the J end lost 6 bases, and 20 bases lay between the germline ends. The CDR3 has 14 residues. CDR3 nucleotide sequence: TGTGCCAGCGGCCCGGGCCAGCGGTCGCTCGAGCAGTACTTC. Its protein product is CASGPGQRSLEQYF. The full variable domain, in which reference TRBV7-9 and TRBJ2-7 provide the parts outside the CDR3, is DTGVSQNPRHKITKRGQNVTFRCDPISEHNRLYWYRQTLGQGPEFLTYFQNEAQLEKSRLLSDRFSAERPKGSFSTLEIQRTEQGDSAMYLCASGPGQRSLEQYFGPGTRLTVT.

On this clonotype itself: A much larger clonotype is one base distant, so this may be a read error. This chain connects TRBV2 to TRBJ1-5, with no clear D. The CDR3 has 13 residues. Deletions cut 1 base from V and 5 bases from J, with 6 bases between. The germline V gene encodes CDR1 SNHLY and CDR2 FYNNEI. The CDR3 reads CASSEEVDQPQHF. CDR3 nucleotide sequence: TGTGCCAGCAGTGAAGAGGTCGATCAGCCCCAGCATTTT.

This clonotype was detected only a few times. The DNA of the CDR3 is TGCAGTGCTTATGTGGGGAATGAAAAACTGTTTTTT. As protein: CSAYVGNEKLFF. The chain joins TRBV20-1 to TRBJ1-4; D call uncertain. V lost 5 bases and J 5 bases, leaving 9 bases between the germline ends. Germline CDR1 is DFQATT and CDR2 is SNEGSKA (reference sequence). The CDR3 spans 12 residues.

This clonotype was found many times. The CDR3 DNA follows: TGTGCCAGCAGTTTAGAAGACTATACCTACGAGCAGTACTTC. This gives the protein CASSLEDYTYEQYF. This sequence joins TRBV12-3 or TRBV12-4 and TRBJ2-7; D perhaps matches TRBD2 (5 bases). V lost 1 base and J lost 2, with 9 bases in between. The CDR3 runs 14 residues.

Only a few counts were recorded for this clonotype. The rearrangement links TRBV5-1 to TRBJ2-7; D may be TRBD1 (5 bases). The V gene's germline CDR1 is SGHRS and CDR2 YFSETQ. The CDR3 runs 14 residues. Trimming took off 7 bases at V and 2 bases at J, with 16 bases between the two ends. In DNA, the CDR3 is TGCGCCAGCTTGGAAGGACATTGCCCCTACGAGCAGTACTTC. Translated, it gives CASLEGHCPYEQYF. The variable domain in full, completed from reference TRBV5-1 and TRBJ2-7, reads KAGVTQTPRYLIKTRGQQVTLSCSPISGHRSVSWYQQTPGQGLQFLFEYFSETQRNKGNFPGRFSGRQFSNSRSEMNVSTLELGDSALYLCASLEGHCPYEQYFGPGTRLTVT.

This clonotype occurred many times. The chain recombines TRBV28 with TRBJ1-5; TRBD1 agrees at 8 bases. Unmatched junction bases numbered 4, after V lost 10 bases and J lost 2 bases. This CDR3 has 13 amino acids. Germline-derived CDR1 and CDR2 are MDHEN and SYDVKM. The CDR3 loop is CATGGDGNQPQHF. The CDR3 DNA sequence: TGTGCCACAGGGGGCGACGGCAATCAGCCCCAGCATTTT.

This clonotype was seen at least ten times. The J gene is TRBJ1-5, the V gene TRBV2; possibly TRBD1 for D (5 bases). Germline V CDR1 and CDR2: SNHLY, FYNNEI. The CDR3 consists of 16 residues. The ends were cut back, 8 bases at V and 4 bases at J, with 21 bases in the middle. The CDR3 spells CASGGTSELGNQPQHF. The CDR3 DNA reads TGTGCCAGCGGGGGGACGTCCGAATTGGGGAATCAGCCCCAGCATTTT.

The chain couples TRBV10-3 to TRBJ1-5; no reliable D call. CDR3 length equals 16 residues. Germline V CDR1 and CDR2: ENHRY, SYGVKD. Trimming shortened V by 0 bases and J by 0 bases, and 9 bases separated the two germline ends. CDR3 DNA sequence: TGTGCCATCAGTGAGTCGTATTGGTATAGCAATCAGCCCCAGCATTTT. Translated, it gives CAISESYWYSNQPQHF.

This clonotype was counted only a few times. This chain uses TRBV27 with TRBJ2-7; no reliable D call. The CDR3 contains 13 residues. V was clipped by 3 bases and J by 6 bases, with 12 bases between them. The germline V gene encodes CDR1 MNHEY and CDR2 SMNVEV (reference sequence). In DNA form, the CDR3 reads TGTGCCAGCAGTTTTTCCAGGTCCGGCGAGCAGTACTTC. Amino acid sequence: CASSFSRSGEQYF.

This clonotype was detected many times. In DNA, the CDR3 is TGTGCCAGCAGTTACGGACAGGGTCGGAACACTGAAGCTTTCTTT. Protein product: CASSYGQGRNTEAFF. V usage is TRBV6-5 and J usage is TRBJ1-1; TRBD1 agrees at 8 bases. The CDR3 covers 15 residues. The V and J ends lost 2 bases and 1 base, in that order; junction bases with no gene match: 3. Germline V CDR1 and CDR2: MNHEY, SVGAGI.

This clonotype was seen a few times. The chain combines TRBV6-1 with TRBJ2-7; TRBD1 agrees at 9 bases. Per the germline V gene, CDR1 is MNHNS and CDR2 is SASEGT. V trimming: 6 bases; J trimming: 6 bases; junction bases outside the gene matches: 9. The CDR3 has 14 residues. CDR3 loop: CASSSDRGSSEQYF. CDR3 nucleotide sequence: TGTGCCAGCAGCTCGGACAGGGGATCATCCGAGCAGTACTTC.

J is TRBJ2-2 and V is TRBV27; D ambiguous. CDR1 and CDR2 (germline): MNHEY, SMNVEV (reference sequence). The CDR3 runs 14 residues. The V and J ends lost 4 bases and 6 bases respectively, with 12 bases between them. CDR3 loop: CASSSDWSSGELFF. CDR3 bases: TGTGCCAGCAGTTCTGACTGGAGCTCCGGGGAGCTGTTTTTT.

This clonotype has just a few counts. The rearrangement links TRBV7-8 to TRBJ2-2, with D unclear. Looked up from germline, CDR1 is SGHVS and CDR2 is FQNEAQ. This CDR3 comprises 14 residues. Trimming shortened V by 2 bases and J by 7 bases, and 11 bases separated the two germline ends. The CDR3 bases are TGTGCCAGCAGCTTACAACCCTCCCTCGGGGAGCTGTTTTTT. Its protein is CASSLQPSLGELFF.

This clonotype was seen only a few times. The V gene is TRBV2, the J gene TRBJ2-1; maybe TRBD2 (5 bases). Trimming left V 3 bases short and J 3 bases short, with 18 bases between. This CDR3 region has 17 residues. Germline V gives CDR1 SNHLY, CDR2 FYNNEI. The CDR3 sequence is CASSEGPGMPGYNEQFF. The CDR3 DNA sequence: TGTGCCAGCAGTGAGGGCCCGGGGATGCCTGGCTACAATGAGCAGTTCTTC.